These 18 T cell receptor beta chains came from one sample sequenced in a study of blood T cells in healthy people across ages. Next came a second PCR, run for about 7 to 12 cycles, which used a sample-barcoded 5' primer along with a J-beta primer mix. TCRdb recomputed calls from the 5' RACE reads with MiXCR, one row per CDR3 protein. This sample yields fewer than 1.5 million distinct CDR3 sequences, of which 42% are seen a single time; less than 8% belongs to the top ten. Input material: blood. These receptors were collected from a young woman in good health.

The DNA of the CDR3 is TGTGCCAGCTCCCCCGGGACAGCACTTCAAGAGACCCAGTACTTC. It is translated as CASSPGTALQETQYF. The chain employs TRBV18 and TRBJ2-5, with TRBD1 matching 7 bases. The V gene end was trimmed by 6 bases and the J gene end by 2 bases; junction bases not matched to a gene: 9. Germline V gives CDR1 KGHSH, CDR2 LQKENI. CDR3 length: 15 amino acids. Together with reference TRBV18 and TRBJ2-5, the CDR3 gives the full variable domain: NAGVMQNPRHLVRRRGQEARLRCSPMKGHSHVYWYRQLPEEGLKFMVYLQKENIIDESGMPKERFSAEFPKEGPSILRIQQVVRGDSAAYFCASSPGTALQETQYFGPGTRLLVL.

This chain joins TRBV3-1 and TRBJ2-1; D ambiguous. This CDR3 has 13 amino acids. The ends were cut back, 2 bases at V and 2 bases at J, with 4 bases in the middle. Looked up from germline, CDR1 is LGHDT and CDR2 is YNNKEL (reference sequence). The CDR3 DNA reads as TGTGCCAGCAGCCAAAGGGCCTACAATGAGCAGTTCTTC. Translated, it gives CASSQRAYNEQFF.

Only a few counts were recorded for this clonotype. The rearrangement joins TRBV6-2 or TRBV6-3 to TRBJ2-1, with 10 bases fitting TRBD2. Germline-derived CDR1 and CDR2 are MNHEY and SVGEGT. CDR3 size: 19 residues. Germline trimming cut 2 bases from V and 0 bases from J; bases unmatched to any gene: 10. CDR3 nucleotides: TGTGCCAGCAGTTACCCTCTAGCGGGAGTCTTTACCTCCTACAATGAGCAGTTCTTC. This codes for CASSYPLAGVFTSYNEQFF.

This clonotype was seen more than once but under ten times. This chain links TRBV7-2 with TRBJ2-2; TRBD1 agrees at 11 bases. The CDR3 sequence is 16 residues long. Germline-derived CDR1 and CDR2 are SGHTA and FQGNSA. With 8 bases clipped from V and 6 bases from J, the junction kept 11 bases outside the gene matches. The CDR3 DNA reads TGTGCCAGCCCCCATCAGGACAGGGGGCGGGCCGGGGAGCTGTTTTTT. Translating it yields CASPHQDRGRAGELFF.

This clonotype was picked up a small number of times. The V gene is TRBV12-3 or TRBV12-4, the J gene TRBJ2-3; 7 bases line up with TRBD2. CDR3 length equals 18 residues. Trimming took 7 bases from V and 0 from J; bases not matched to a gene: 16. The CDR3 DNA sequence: TGTGCCAGCACCAAGTACCGAACTAGCGTGCTTAGCACAGATACGCAGTATTTT. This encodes CASTKYRTSVLSTDTQYF.

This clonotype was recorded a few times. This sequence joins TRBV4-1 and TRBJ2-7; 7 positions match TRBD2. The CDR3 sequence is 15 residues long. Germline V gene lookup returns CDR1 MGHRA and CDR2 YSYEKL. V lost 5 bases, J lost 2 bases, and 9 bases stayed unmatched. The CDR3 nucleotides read TGCGCCAGCAGCTCTCGACTAGCTCCTACCTACGAGCAGTACTTC. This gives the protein CASSSRLAPTYEQYF.

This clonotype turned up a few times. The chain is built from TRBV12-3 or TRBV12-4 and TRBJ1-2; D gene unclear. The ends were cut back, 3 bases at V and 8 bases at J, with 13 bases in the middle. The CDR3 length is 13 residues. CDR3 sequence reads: CASSFLGKDGYTF. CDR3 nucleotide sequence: TGTGCCAGCAGTTTTCTGGGGAAAGACGGCTACACCTTC.

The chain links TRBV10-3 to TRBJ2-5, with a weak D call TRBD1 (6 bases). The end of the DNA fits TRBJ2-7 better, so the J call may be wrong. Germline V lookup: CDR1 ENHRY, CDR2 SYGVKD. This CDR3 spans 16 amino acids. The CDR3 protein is CAISEGETGLFYEQYF. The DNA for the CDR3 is TGTGCCATCAGTGAGGGGGAGACAGGCCTCTTCTACGAGCAGTACTTC.

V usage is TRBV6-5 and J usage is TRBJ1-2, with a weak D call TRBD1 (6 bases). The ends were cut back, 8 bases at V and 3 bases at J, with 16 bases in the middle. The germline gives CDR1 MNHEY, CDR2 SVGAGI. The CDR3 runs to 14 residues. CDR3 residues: CASSGADGDYGYTF. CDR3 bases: TGTGCCAGCTCAGGGGCCGACGGAGACTATGGCTACACCTTC.

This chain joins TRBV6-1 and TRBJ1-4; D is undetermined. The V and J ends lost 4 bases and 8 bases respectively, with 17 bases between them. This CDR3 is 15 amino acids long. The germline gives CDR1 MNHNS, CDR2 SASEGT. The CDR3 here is CASSALATFGEKLFF. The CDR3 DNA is TGTGCCAGCAGTGCTCTAGCGACATTCGGGGAAAAACTGTTTTTT.

CDR3 sequence (DNA): TGTGCCACCAGAAGCGGGGGGGACGGAGAGACCCAGTACTTC. It is translated as CATRSGGDGETQYF. The J gene is TRBJ2-5, the V gene TRBV24-1; 10 nucleotides align to TRBD2. The germline gives CDR1 KGHDR, CDR2 SFDVKD. V shed 7 bases and J 4 bases; nucleotides not matched to a gene: 5. The CDR3 sequence is 14 residues long.

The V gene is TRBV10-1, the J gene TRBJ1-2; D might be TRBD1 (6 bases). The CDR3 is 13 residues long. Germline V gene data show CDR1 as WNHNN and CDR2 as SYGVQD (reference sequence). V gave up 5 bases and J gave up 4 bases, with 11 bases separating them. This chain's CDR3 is CASSRGIPYGYTF. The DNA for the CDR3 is TGCGCCAGCAGTAGGGGGATCCCCTATGGCTACACCTTC.

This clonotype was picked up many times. CDR3 sequence: CASSLPGSQETQYF. The DNA for the CDR3 is TGTGCCAGCAGTTTACCCGGGTCGCAAGAGACCCAGTACTTC. The chain has TRBV12-3 or TRBV12-4 and TRBJ2-5, with D unclear. V shed 2 bases and J shed 2 bases, with 9 bases lying between them. This CDR3 spans 14 amino acids.

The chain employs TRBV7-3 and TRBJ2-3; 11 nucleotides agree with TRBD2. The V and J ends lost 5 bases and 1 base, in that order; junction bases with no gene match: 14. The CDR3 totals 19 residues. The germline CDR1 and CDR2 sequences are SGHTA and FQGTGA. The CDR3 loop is CASSPRKKTSGAGTDTQYF. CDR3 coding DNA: TGTGCCAGCAGCCCCCGAAAGAAGACTAGCGGGGCTGGCACAGATACGCAGTATTTT. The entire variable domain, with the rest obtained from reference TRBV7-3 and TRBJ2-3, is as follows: GAGVSQTPSNKVTEKGKYVELRCDPISGHTALYWYRQSLGQGPEFLIYFQGTGAADDSGLPNDRFFAVRPEGSVSTLKIQRTERGDSAVYLCASSPRKKTSGAGTDTQYFGPGTRLTVL.

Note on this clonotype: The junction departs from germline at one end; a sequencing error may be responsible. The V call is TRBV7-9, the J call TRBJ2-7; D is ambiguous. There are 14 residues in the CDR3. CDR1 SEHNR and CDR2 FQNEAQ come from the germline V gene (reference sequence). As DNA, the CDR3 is TGTGCCAACAGCTTCAAAGACCGAGCCTACGAGCAGTACTTC. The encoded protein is CANSFKDRAYEQYF.

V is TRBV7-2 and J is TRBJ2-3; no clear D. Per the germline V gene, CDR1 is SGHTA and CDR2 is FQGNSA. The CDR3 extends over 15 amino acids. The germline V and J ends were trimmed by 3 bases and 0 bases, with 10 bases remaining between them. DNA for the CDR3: TGTGCCAGCAGCTTTAGAGACATGAGCACAGATACGCAGTATTTT. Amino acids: CASSFRDMSTDTQYF.

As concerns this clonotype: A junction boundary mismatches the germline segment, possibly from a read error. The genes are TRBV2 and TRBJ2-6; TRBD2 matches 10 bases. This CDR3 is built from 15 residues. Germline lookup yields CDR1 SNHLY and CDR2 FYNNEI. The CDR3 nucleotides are TGTGCCAGCAGTGAACAGAGCGGGGGGGGCAACGTCCTGACTTTC. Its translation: CASSEQSGGGNVLTF.

Here the CDR3 reads CASSPEGLYYGYTF. The CDR3 DNA follows: TGCGCCAGCAGTCCCGAGGGCCTTTACTATGGCTACACCTTC. V and J are TRBV5-1 and TRBJ1-2; the D is unclear. CDR1 and CDR2 (germline): SGHRS, YFSETQ. The CDR3 spans 14 residues. V was clipped by 5 bases and J by 3 bases, with 14 bases between them.